This is a list of T cell receptor beta chains from one sample in a study of T cells after yellow fever vaccination. TCRdb passed the 5' RACE reads through MiXCR, listing each CDR3 protein once. The sample lists 340,000 or so distinct CDR3 sequences; under 15% were seen once. Specimen: CD4+ T cells sorted from PBMCs, collected 15 days after the yellow fever booster vaccination. The receptors here all came from a young man who received the YFV17D yellow fever vaccine. CDR3s include the opening cysteine and the closing phenylalanine or tryptophan. Fields, in order: V gene, D gene, J gene, clone size, CDR3 DNA, CDR3 protein. The D gene is left open where the match is weak. Expanded clones are given a class, and other clones once, few, many or no size at all.

V: TRBV5-1; D: NA; J: TRBJ2-7; size: few; DNA: TGCGCCAGCAGCTCGCAGGGTTTGCCCTACGAGCAGTACTTC; CDR3: CASSSQGLPYEQYF
V: TRBV11-2; D: NA; J: TRBJ1-2; size: few; DNA: TGTGCCAGCACCTCCGACAGGAGGGGTGGCTACACCTTC; CDR3: CASTSDRRGGYTF
V: TRBV6-5; D: NA; J: TRBJ1-2; size: few; DNA: TGTGCCAGCAGAGAGGGGGGAGGCTACACCTTC; CDR3: CASREGGGYTF
V: TRBV29-1; D: NA; J: TRBJ2-1; size: NA; DNA: TGCAGCGTTGATTACCCTGAGCAGTTCTTC; CDR3: CSVDYPEQFF
V: TRBV4-2; D: TRBD2; J: TRBJ2-3; size: few; DNA: TGTGCCAGCAGCCCCGGAAGACTAGCGGTCGCAGATACGCAGTATTTT; CDR3: CASSPGRLAVADTQYF
V: TRBV20-1; D: NA; J: TRBJ1-6; size: NA; DNA: TGCAGTGCTAGACCCGGGGCCGGAGGAAGTTCACCCCTCCACTTT; CDR3: CSARPGAGGSSPLHF
V: TRBV2; D: TRBD2; J: TRBJ2-1; size: few; DNA: TGTGCCAGCATGCCCGGGGGACTAGCGGGGGGAAAAAACAATGAGCAGTTCTTC; CDR3: CASMPGGLAGGKNNEQFF
V: TRBV29-1; D: NA; J: TRBJ2-3; size: few; DNA: TGCAGCGTTGTGGGAGATGTCAGGGGAGGCACAGATACGCAGTATTTT; CDR3: CSVVGDVRGGTDTQYF
V: TRBV20-1; D: NA; J: TRBJ2-5; size: NA; DNA: TGCAGTGCTTTAAATCCGGAGATAGAGACCCAGTACTTC; CDR3: CSALNPEIETQYF
V: TRBV2; D: NA; J: TRBJ2-7; size: NA; DNA: TGTGCCAGCAGTGTCTTATACTACGAGCAGTACTTC; CDR3: CASSVLYYEQYF
V: TRBV7-9; D: TRBD2; J: TRBJ2-1; size: NA; DNA: TGTGCCAGCAGGTCCGGGACTAGCCTATACAATGAGCAGTTCTTC; CDR3: CASRSGTSLYNEQFF
V: TRBV4-1; D: TRBD2; J: TRBJ2-3; size: many; DNA: TGCGCCAGCAGCCAATCGACTAGCTACCGGGATACGCAGTATTTT; CDR3: CASSQSTSYRDTQYF
V: TRBV7-9; D: NA; J: TRBJ2-1; size: NA; DNA: TGTGCCGCGGGCGGGTACAATGAGCAGTTCTTC; CDR3: CAAGGYNEQFF
V: TRBV5-1; D: NA; J: TRBJ1-2; size: many; DNA: TGCGCCAGCAGCTTGGCCGGGGGTGGCTACACCTTC; CDR3: CASSLAGGGYTF
V: TRBV6-5; D: NA; J: TRBJ1-5; size: NA; DNA: TGTGCCAGCAGTTACTCGGGGGGCCATAGCAATCAGCCCCAGCATTTT; CDR3: CASSYSGGHSNQPQHF
V: TRBV7-6; D: NA; J: TRBJ2-5; size: many; DNA: TGTGCCAGCAGCTTAGTTGGGAGAGAGACCCAGTACTTC; CDR3: CASSLVGRETQYF
V: TRBV4-2; D: NA; J: TRBJ2-3; size: NA; DNA: TGTGCCAGCAGCCAAGAGATCAACACAGATACGCAGTATTTT; CDR3: CASSQEINTDTQYF
V: TRBV7-2; D: TRBD1; J: TRBJ2-7; size: few; DNA: TGTGCCAGCAGCTTAGGGCGGACAGGCTACGAGCAGTACTTC; CDR3: CASSLGRTGYEQYF
V: TRBV7-9; D: NA; J: TRBJ1-1; size: NA; DNA: TGTGCCAGCAGAAGTCGAGCGGGTGTGGGCACTGAAGCTTTCTTT; CDR3: CASRSRAGVGTEAFF
V: TRBV10-3; D: NA; J: TRBJ2-7; size: NA; DNA: TGTGCCATCAGTGAGACCCCCTACGAGCAGTACTTC; CDR3: CAISETPYEQYF
V: TRBV4-1; D: NA; J: TRBJ2-2; size: NA; DNA: TGCGCCAGCAGCCAAGTTTTGACCGGGGAGCTGTTTTTT; CDR3: CASSQVLTGELFF
V: TRBV18; D: NA; J: TRBJ2-3; size: NA; DNA: TGTGCCAGCTCACCTAGAGAGGGGCGACCGACAGATACGCAGTATTTT; CDR3: CASSPREGRPTDTQYF
V: TRBV20-1; D: TRBD2; J: TRBJ2-3; size: few; DNA: TGCAGTGCCGGGCGGGGGAGCGGACTCACAGATACGCAGTATTTT; CDR3: CSAGRGSGLTDTQYF
V: TRBV18; D: TRBD2; J: TRBJ2-1; size: few; DNA: TGTGCCAGCTCATCCTTACTAGCGGGGGGGCCCGATGAGCAGTTCTTC; CDR3: CASSSLLAGGPDEQFF
V: TRBV6-2/TRBV6-3; D: NA; J: TRBJ2-7; size: NA; DNA: TGTGCCAGCAGTTGGGGCCCTGGTGGGTACGAGCAGTACTTC; CDR3: CASSWGPGGYEQYF
V: TRBV5-1; D: NA; J: TRBJ1-1; size: few; DNA: TGCGCCAGCAGCTTTCAGGCCCCTCAGTACACTGAAGCTTTCTTT; CDR3: CASSFQAPQYTEAFF
V: TRBV7-2; D: NA; J: TRBJ2-5; size: NA; DNA: TGTGCCAGCAGCTTGGGGACGATAGGGAAGACCCAGTACTTC; CDR3: CASSLGTIGKTQYF
V: TRBV12-3/TRBV12-4; D: TRBD2; J: TRBJ2-1; size: few; DNA: TGTGCCAGCAGTACAGTGGCGGGGGGATTTGGCAATGAGCAGTTCTTC; CDR3: CASSTVAGGFGNEQFF
V: TRBV7-2; D: NA; J: TRBJ1-1; size: many; DNA: TGTGCCAGCAGCTTAGGGACGCTGCGCGTGAACACTGAAGCTTTCTTT; CDR3: CASSLGTLRVNTEAFF
V: TRBV20-1; D: NA; J: TRBJ1-2; size: NA; DNA: TGCAGTGCTAGCGAGGGGCCAAATGGCTACACCTTC; CDR3: CSASEGPNGYTF
V: TRBV6-5; D: TRBD1; J: TRBJ2-7; size: once; DNA: TGTGCCAGCAGTTACTGGACAGGCTACGAGCAGTACTTC; CDR3: CASSYWTGYEQYF
V: TRBV19; D: NA; J: TRBJ2-3; size: few; DNA: TGTGCCAGTAGTACCAGGACCCGGACAGATACGCAGTATTTT; CDR3: CASSTRTRTDTQYF
V: TRBV4-1; D: NA; J: TRBJ2-6; size: few; DNA: TGCGCCAGCAGCCAAGAAGCAGCCTCTGGGGCCAACGTCCTGACTTTC; CDR3: CASSQEAASGANVLTF
V: TRBV6-2/TRBV6-3; D: NA; J: TRBJ1-6; size: few; DNA: TGTGCCAGCTGGGAATGGGGAGACGGGAATAATTCACCCCTCCACTTT; CDR3: CASWEWGDGNNSPLHF
V: TRBV12-3/TRBV12-4; D: TRBD2; J: TRBJ2-1; size: few; DNA: TGTGCCAGCAGTTTGGGTCAGGGCGGGGGAGGCAATGAGCAGTTCTTC; CDR3: CASSLGQGGGGNEQFF
V: TRBV6-5; D: NA; J: TRBJ2-5; size: NA; DNA: TGTGCCAGCAGTCCTCGGGGGCCCCAAGAGACCCAGTACTTC; CDR3: CASSPRGPQETQYF
V: TRBV20-1; D: NA; J: TRBJ1-5; size: NA; DNA: TGCAGTGCTAGAGTGGGGACACCCGTCGGGCCCCAGCATTTT; CDR3: CSARVGTPVGPQHF
V: TRBV2; D: TRBD1; J: TRBJ2-2; size: many; DNA: TGCGCCAGCAGCGACAGGGGCACCGGGGAGCTGTTTTTT; CDR3: CASSDRGTGELFF
V: TRBV25-1; D: NA; J: TRBJ2-7; size: NA; DNA: TGTGCCAGCTCGCGGCCTCTACGGGCCTACGAGCAGTACTTC; CDR3: CASSRPLRAYEQYF
V: TRBV20-1; D: NA; J: TRBJ1-4; size: few; DNA: TGCAGTGCTAGTGCCAGTCATAATGAAAAACTGTTTTTT; CDR3: CSASASHNEKLFF
V: TRBV28; D: NA; J: TRBJ1-4; size: few; DNA: TGTGCCAGCAGTTGGGCAGGAACTAATGAAAAACTGTTTTTT; CDR3: CASSWAGTNEKLFF
V: TRBV3-1; D: TRBD1; J: TRBJ1-5; size: NA; DNA: TGTGCCAGCAGCCAAGAGACAGGGAATCAGCCCCAGCATTTT; CDR3: CASSQETGNQPQHF
V: TRBV4-1; D: TRBD1; J: TRBJ2-4; size: NA; DNA: TGCGCCAGCAGCTTACCGGGACAGGGCGCCAAAAACATTCAGTACTTC; CDR3: CASSLPGQGAKNIQYF
V: TRBV20-1; D: NA; J: TRBJ2-6; size: few; DNA: TGCAGTGCTAGAGCGCTAGGGACGGCTGGGGCCAACGTCCTGACTTTC; CDR3: CSARALGTAGANVLTF
V: TRBV28; D: TRBD1; J: TRBJ2-3; size: many; DNA: TGTGCCAGCAGTTTGCAGGGGGCGGGATGGGATACGCAGTATTTT; CDR3: CASSLQGAGWDTQYF
V: TRBV2; D: NA; J: TRBJ2-1; size: NA; DNA: TGTGCCAGCACGGGGCAGGCAGGGGTCTACAATGAGCAGTTCTTC; CDR3: CASTGQAGVYNEQFF
V: TRBV4-1; D: TRBD1; J: TRBJ1-1; size: few; DNA: TGCGCCAGCACCAAGAGGGACAGGGGGATTGTTGACACTGAAGCTTTCTTT; CDR3: CASTKRDRGIVDTEAFF
V: TRBV5-1; D: NA; J: TRBJ2-3; size: few; DNA: TGCGCCAGCAGCTTGCCCAGGGCCGGGGAAGAGGATACGCAGTATTTT; CDR3: CASSLPRAGEEDTQYF
V: TRBV5-1; D: NA; J: TRBJ2-3; size: many; DNA: TGCGCCAGCAGCACGGGGGACACCGGCGTTACGCAGTATTTT; CDR3: CASSTGDTGVTQYF
V: TRBV4-1; D: NA; J: TRBJ1-4; size: NA; DNA: TGCGCCAGCAGCCCCCAAGGGTCGTCGGGGACTAATGAAAAACTGTTTTTT; CDR3: CASSPQGSSGTNEKLFF
V: TRBV4-1; D: NA; J: TRBJ2-5; size: many; DNA: TGCGCCAGCAGCCAAGATCGGGAAGAGAGAGGTTTTTTCTTC; CDR3: CASSQDREERGFFF
V: TRBV4-1; D: TRBD1; J: TRBJ2-7; size: NA; DNA: TGCGCCAGCAGTACCCTCGGGACAGCAAGTTACGAGCAGTACTTC; CDR3: CASSTLGTASYEQYF
V: TRBV12-5; D: NA; J: TRBJ2-1; size: NA; DNA: TGTGCTAGTGGTTTGGATCGGGACTCACGCTACAATGAGCAGTTCTTC; CDR3: CASGLDRDSRYNEQFF